Shown below are 2 T cell receptor beta chains from a single sample sequenced in a study of tumor-infiltrating lymphocytes in primary liver carcinoma. The study co-extracted DNA and RNA from 20-30 mg of unsorted bulk tissue. A primer in the constant region served to generate TCR beta cDNA from about 480 ng of total RNA. Library construction for TCR beta comprised three nested multiplex PCR rounds performed with slightly modified ARM-PCR. TRBV1-TRBV30 forward and Cbeta reverse primers drove the first two approximately 11-cycle rounds. TCRdb reanalysed the multiplex PCR reads using MiXCR and keeps one entry per CDR3 protein. The table records around 120,000 distinct CDR3 sequences, about 59% of them present only once. The specimen sequenced was liver tumor tissue from sampling region 1. Subset here: tumor region T1, superior pole. Receptor source: a woman in her sixties or seventies with primary liver carcinoma and hepatitis B virus infection.

Details on this clonotype: Relative to the germline gene, one junction end is altered; a read error may explain this. The V and J genes are TRBV11-3 and TRBJ2-1; D remains ambiguous. There are 12 residues in the CDR3. CDR1 is SGHNT, CDR2 YENEEA, per germline. The CDR3 spells CAGSLVANEQFF. CDR3 coding DNA: TGTGCCGGCAGCTTAGTGGCAAACGAGCAGTTCTTC.

A note on this clonotype: This may arise from a read error, as a much more abundant clone is one base away. The chain recombines TRBV6-2 or TRBV6-3 with TRBJ2-7; D ambiguous. The CDR3 is 16 amino acids. The V gene's germline CDR1 is MNHEY and CDR2 SVGEGT. CDR3 loop: CASIYSRTESSYEQYF. DNA of the CDR3: TGTGCCAGCATTTACTCAAGGACGGAAAGCTCCTACGAGCAGTACTTC.